This record covers a single T cell receptor (beta chain). This sample was included in a study of blood T cell repertoires in COVID-19. The overall study: T cells, B-cell-depleted T cells, or PBMCs supplied cDNA or gDNA.

Original processing methods: Amplification with reference gene primers provided the estimates of nucleated cell counts. The data were produced by immunoSEQ multiplex PCR, yet TCRdb's version contains in-frame clones alone and is incomplete. V and J calls and clone size are given by that table; D and trimming were obtained from the DNA. Found here are under 55,000 clones, roughly 90% of them singletons; the top ten hold 3.5% to 5%. The sequenced sample consisted of peripheral blood. The sequence came from a human donor in a cohort sampled during active COVID-19.

The CDR3: CASSLWTDANYGYTF. The DNA for the CDR3 is TGTGCCAGCAGTCTCTGGACAGATGCCAACTATGGCTACACCTTC. J is TRBJ1-2 and V is TRBV6-5; D possibly corresponds to TRBD1 (6 bases). The germline CDR1 and CDR2 sequences are MNHEY and SVGAGI. This CDR3 has 15 amino acids. The V and J ends lost 5 bases and 2 bases respectively, with 15 bases between them.